This TCR beta chain was obtained from a study of response to subunit inactivated influenza vaccine (dated by TCRdb to between 2017 and 2018). About the study as a whole: Deep quantitative profiling of the T cell receptor repertoire was used in the study to follow responses to a trivalent subunit inactivated influenza vaccine.

Library method: RT-PCR. The sequencer was an Illumina HiSeq 2500. TCRdb applied fastp at Q25 and MiXCR to the public reads, then kept only in-frame beta chains. CDR3 protein sequences are deduplicated, and each keeps its most common genes and DNA. The sample table records about 500,000 distinct CDR3 sequences; 16% of these occur just once. The top ten hold about 3% of the sample. The germline V gene supplies CDR1 SGHTA and CDR2 FQGNSA. The CDR3 runs 18 amino acids, cysteine and phenylalanine included. The kept DNA is CDR3 alone, 54 bases in frame from the first base. Trimmed from V: 0 bases; trimmed from J: 5 bases; junction bases lacking a gene match: 10. The research as a whole found: It was suggested by the authors that each seasonal influenza vaccination may recruit only a limited number of new T cells.

This clonotype was observed many times. No cognate antigen has been identified for it. No base-level quality is on record; no much larger clone is a single base apart. The receptor was isolated from a man between 45 and 75 years old who received an inactivated influenza vaccine. Donor details come from another sample of the same person, matched by shared clones. The V and J genes are TRBV7-2 and TRBJ2-5; 12 central nucleotides agree with TRBD2. Here the sequenced sample was CD4+ T cells sorted from PBMCs, taken less than 30 months after vaccination. The DNA sequence is as follows: TGTGCCAGCAGCTTAGCCCCCTATGGACTAGCGGGAATGGAGACCCAGTACTTC. Translated, it gives CASSLAPYGLAGMETQYF.